These 20 T cell receptor beta chains were sequenced from one sample in a study of T cells in Graves' hyperthyroidism and ophthalmopathy (dated by TCRdb to 2018 to 2020). Library preparation was by multiplex PCR. The instrument given in TCRdb is Illumina HiSeq 2000. The TCR beta CDR3 regions were amplified from RNA transcripts. The first round of RT-PCR for the TCR CDR3 was performed with the HTBI primer set and the Qiagen OneStep RT-PCR kit. The public reads were reanalyzed by TCRdb: fastp trimming at Q25, MiXCR alignment, in-frame beta chains only. For every CDR3 protein sequence, its rows merge into one entry that carries the most common genes and DNA. For this sample the table gives about 550,000 distinct CDR3 sequences, of which 20% were detected only once. Around 27% of the sample lies in the top ten. Sequencing was done on a sample of blood. These receptors were obtained from a man aged 18 to 30 with Graves' hyperthyroidism.

J is TRBJ2-3 and V is TRBV4-1; 9 nucleotides align to TRBD2. V lost 5 bases and J lost 3; bases outside the gene matches: 6. Germline V gene data show CDR1 as MGHRA and CDR2 as YSYEKL. The CDR3 runs 15 residues. The CDR3 DNA follows: TGCGCCAGCAGCGATAGCGGGGGACGAACAGATACGCAGTATTTT. Protein product: CASSDSGGRTDTQYF.

At least ten counts were recorded for this clonotype. V is TRBV9 and J is TRBJ2-5; D is unclear. This CDR3 contains 14 residues. Trimming took 0 bases from V and 5 from J, leaving 11 bases between them. CDR1 and CDR2 from the germline V gene are SGDLS and YYNGEE. CDR3 sequence (DNA): TGTGCCAGCAGCGTAGTTGACTTTACGGAGACCCAGTACTTC. Translated, it gives CASSVVDFTETQYF.

The V call is TRBV6-2 or TRBV6-3, the J call TRBJ1-5, with D perhaps TRBD1 (5 bases). The CDR3 is 17 residues long. The ends were cut back, 2 bases at V and 7 bases at J, with 21 bases in the middle. The germline V gene has CDR1 MNHEY and CDR2 SVGEGT. The CDR3 here is CASSYDLGRAPDQPQHF. DNA of the CDR3: TGTGCCAGCAGTTACGACCTTGGCAGGGCCCCGGACCAGCCCCAGCATTTT.

This clonotype was counted between two and nine times. This sequence may be a read error, since a much larger clone differs from it by one base. This rearrangement joins TRBV24-1 to TRBJ1-2; D unresolved. V lost 5 bases, J lost 3 bases, and 12 bases lay in between. In germline, CDR1 is KGHDR, CDR2 SFDVKD. The CDR3 is 14 amino acids. This CDR3 is CATSGPGRDYGYTF. CDR3 nucleotides: TGTGCCACCAGTGGCCCTGGACGGGACTATGGCTACACCTTC.

This clonotype was observed at least ten times. J is TRBJ2-5 and V is TRBV2; possibly TRBD1 or TRBD2 for D (6 bases each). CDR1 and CDR2 from the germline V gene are SNHLY and FYNNEI. The CDR3 loop spans 16 amino acids. V was cut by 7 bases and J by 2 bases, with 20 bases left in between. The chain's CDR3 is CASTKGVSGDQETQYF. The CDR3 nucleotides are TGTGCCAGCACCAAGGGGGTTAGCGGCGATCAAGAGACCCAGTACTTC.

The table lists this clonotype with many counts. This chain connects TRBV27 to TRBJ2-7; 7 nucleotides line up with TRBD2. The V segment lost 5 bases and the J segment 5 bases; nucleotides outside the gene matches: 6. The CDR3 covers 13 residues. Germline CDR1 reads MNHEY; CDR2 reads SMNVEV (reference sequence). CDR3 coding DNA: TGTGCCAGCAGTCCCGGGACTACGAACGAGCAGTACTTC. Translation: CASSPGTTNEQYF.

This chain links TRBV5-1 with TRBJ2-7; 7 bases align to TRBD1. CDR3 length: 14 residues. The V gene end was trimmed by 3 bases and the J gene end by 0 bases; junction bases not matched to a gene: 3. Germline CDR1 and CDR2: SGHRS and YFSETQ. CDR3 nucleotide sequence: TGCGCCAGCAGCTGGGGACAGAACTCCTACGAGCAGTACTTC. Its protein product is CASSWGQNSYEQYF.

The gene calls are TRBV5-1 and TRBJ2-7; 13 bases agree with TRBD2. The germline V gene has CDR1 SGHRS and CDR2 YFSETQ. V trimming: 1 base; J trimming: 7 bases; junction bases outside the gene matches: 5. The CDR3 has 15 residues. CDR3 coding DNA: TGCGCCAGCAGCTTGAAGACTAGCGGGGGGAGGGAGCAGTACTTC. Translation: CASSLKTSGGREQYF.

This clonotype occurred many times. In DNA, the CDR3 is TGTGCCTGGAGTGTGGACAGGGGAACCTACGAGCAGTACTTC. It translates to CAWSVDRGTYEQYF. This sequence joins TRBV30 and TRBJ2-7; the match to TRBD1 covers 9 bases. The CDR3 runs 14 residues. CDR1 GTSNPN and CDR2 SVGIG come from the germline V gene (reference sequence). The V segment lost 0 bases and the J segment 2 bases; nucleotides outside the gene matches: 2.

This clonotype was seen at least ten times. V is TRBV12-3 or TRBV12-4 and J is TRBJ2-7, with unresolved D. Trimming cost V 6 bases and J 3 bases, with 9 bases left between them. This CDR3 is built from 12 residues. In nucleotides, the CDR3 is TGTGCCAGCAGCCGGACCTACTACGAGCAGTACTTC. It specifies CASSRTYYEQYF.

The sample holds many counts of this clonotype. The genes are TRBV3-1 and TRBJ2-5, with a weak D call TRBD2 (5 bases). This CDR3 spans 14 amino acids. The V and J ends lost 0 bases and 2 bases respectively, with 7 bases between them. Per germline, CDR1 LGHDT and CDR2 YNNKEL (reference sequence). DNA for the CDR3: TGTGCCAGCAGCCAAGATCCGGGGCAAGAGACCCAGTACTTC. The encoded protein is CASSQDPGQETQYF.

This clonotype was detected ten times or more. The V gene is TRBV28, the J gene TRBJ2-5, with D possibly being TRBD1 (5 bases). This CDR3 has 15 residues. Trimming cost V 3 bases and J 2 bases, with 13 bases left between them. CDR1 is MDHEN, CDR2 SYDVKM, per germline. The CDR3 DNA sequence: TGTGCCAGCAGTTTCGCCCTTTCAGGGCAAGAGACCCAGTACTTC. Translation: CASSFALSGQETQYF.

The V call is TRBV19, the J call TRBJ2-7; TRBD2 agrees at 7 bases. The CDR3 is 14 amino acids. Germline V gives CDR1 LNHDA, CDR2 SQIVND (reference sequence). With V trimmed by 2 bases and J by 0 bases, 1 base remained unmatched. This CDR3 reads CASSISGDSYEQYF. The CDR3 DNA sequence: TGTGCCAGTAGTATAAGCGGGGACTCCTACGAGCAGTACTTC. Looking up the rest from reference TRBV19 and TRBJ2-7 gives the full variable domain: DGGITQSPKYLFRKEGQNVTLSCEQNLNHDAMYWYRQDPGQGLRLIYYSQIVNDFQKGDIAEGYSVSREKKESFPLTVTSAQKNPTAFYLCASSISGDSYEQYFGPGTRLTVT.

The sample holds many counts of this clonotype. CDR3 sequence reads: CASSYFSYEQYF. CDR3 nucleotides: TGTGCCAGCTCCTACTTCTCCTACGAGCAGTACTTC. The chain couples TRBV12-3 or TRBV12-4 to TRBJ2-7; D is unclear. The V and J ends lost 8 bases and 0 bases respectively, with 8 bases between them. The CDR3 covers 12 residues.

The table lists this clonotype with many counts. This chain joins TRBV11-2 and TRBJ2-7; 10 nucleotides match TRBD2. V was pared by 5 bases and J by 5 bases, with 6 bases of the junction left unmatched. This CDR3 is built from 14 residues. Germline CDR1 reads SGHAT; CDR2 reads FQNNGV. In DNA, the CDR3 is TGTGCCAGCAGCCCCCAGCGGGGGGGGAACGAGCAGTACTTC. This codes for CASSPQRGGNEQYF. The variable domain in full, with the rest retrieved from reference TRBV11-2 and TRBJ2-7, is EAGVAQSPRYKIIEKRQSVAFWCNPISGHATLYWYQQILGQGPKLLIQFQNNGVVDDSQLPKDRFSAERLKGVDSTLKIQPAKLEDSAVYLCASSPQRGGNEQYFGPGTRLTVT.

The table lists this clonotype with a few counts. The chain employs TRBV19 and TRBJ1-2; TRBD1 agrees at 8 bases. The CDR3 extends over 14 amino acids. Trimming took 2 bases from V and 4 from J; bases not matched to a gene: 3. Germline V lookup: CDR1 LNHDA, CDR2 SQIVND (reference sequence). The CDR3 region has the DNA TGTGCCAGTAGTATATCAGGGGGCGCCTATGGCTACACCTTC. Translated, it gives CASSISGGAYGYTF.

This clonotype was seen repeatedly, ten times or more. DNA of the CDR3: TGTGCCAGCAGTTCCCTCCTCGTTTCGAACACTGAAGCTTTCTTT. This gives the protein CASSSLLVSNTEAFF. The rearrangement uses TRBV28 and TRBJ1-1; D is uncertain. Trimming removed 4 bases from V and 1 base from J, with 13 bases in between. This CDR3 region has 15 residues. Germline loops: CDR1 MDHEN, CDR2 SYDVKM.

This clonotype was seen repeatedly, ten times or more. The CDR3 region has the DNA TGCAGTGCTCCCCGGGGAGTCCGGGAGACCCAGTACTTC. Protein product: CSAPRGVRETQYF. The rearrangement links TRBV20-1 to TRBJ2-5; a possible D gene is TRBD2 (5 bases). V was cut by 5 bases and J by 5 bases, with 15 bases left in between. Germline V gene data show CDR1 as DFQATT and CDR2 as SNEGSKA (reference sequence). The length of the CDR3 is 13 residues.

This clonotype was seen a handful of times. One junction end disagrees with the germline gene, perhaps due to a read error. This chain joins TRBV27 and TRBJ2-7; D uncertain. This CDR3 comprises 14 residues. CDR1 is MNHEY and CDR2 is SMNVEV in the germline V gene (reference sequence). CDR3 amino acids: CASSPRIGLYGQYF. CDR3 DNA sequence: TGTGCCAGCAGTCCCCGTATTGGGCTCTACGGGCAGTACTTC.

Ten or more counts support this clonotype. This sequence joins TRBV6-2 or TRBV6-3 and TRBJ2-5; a possible D gene is TRBD1 (5 bases). CDR1 is MNHEY and CDR2 is SVGEGT in the germline V gene. The CDR3 spans 12 residues. V was pared by 8 bases and J by 3 bases, with 10 bases between. This CDR3 reads CASDGREETQYF. The CDR3 DNA reads TGTGCCAGCGACGGCAGGGAAGAGACCCAGTACTTC.